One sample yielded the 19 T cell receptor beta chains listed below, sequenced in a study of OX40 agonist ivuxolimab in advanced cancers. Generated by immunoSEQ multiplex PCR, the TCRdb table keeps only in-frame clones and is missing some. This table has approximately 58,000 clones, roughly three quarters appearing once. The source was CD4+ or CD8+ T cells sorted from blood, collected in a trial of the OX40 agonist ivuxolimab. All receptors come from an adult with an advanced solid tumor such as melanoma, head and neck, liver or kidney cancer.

Here the CDR3 reads CATSRVVGHISNQPQHF. The CDR3 DNA sequence: TGTGCCACCAGCAGAGTAGTCGGCCACATTTCGAATCAGCCCCAGCATTTT. The chain combines TRBV15 with TRBJ1-5; D gene ambiguous. V was clipped by 1 base and J by 4 bases, with 17 bases between them. The CDR3 runs 17 residues. Germline CDR1 LNHNV, CDR2 YYDKDF (reference sequence).

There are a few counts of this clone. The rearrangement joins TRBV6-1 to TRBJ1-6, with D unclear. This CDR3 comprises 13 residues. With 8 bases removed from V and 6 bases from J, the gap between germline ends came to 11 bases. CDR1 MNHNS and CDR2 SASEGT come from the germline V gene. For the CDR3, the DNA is TGTGCCAGCTCCGAGGGATTTAATTCACCCCTCCACTTT. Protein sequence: CASSEGFNSPLHF.

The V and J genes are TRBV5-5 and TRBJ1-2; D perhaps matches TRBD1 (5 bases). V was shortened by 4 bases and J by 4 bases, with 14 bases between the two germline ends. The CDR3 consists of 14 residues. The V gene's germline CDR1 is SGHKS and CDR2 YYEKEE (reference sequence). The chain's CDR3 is CASSTQGATYGYTF. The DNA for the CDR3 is TGTGCCAGCAGCACTCAGGGCGCTACCTATGGCTACACCTTC.

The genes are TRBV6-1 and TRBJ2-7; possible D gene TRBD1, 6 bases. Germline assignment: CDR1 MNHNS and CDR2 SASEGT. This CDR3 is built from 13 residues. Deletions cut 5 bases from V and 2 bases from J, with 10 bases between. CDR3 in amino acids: CASSIRQAYEQYF. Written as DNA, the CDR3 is TGTGCCAGCAGTATACGACAGGCCTACGAGCAGTACTTC.

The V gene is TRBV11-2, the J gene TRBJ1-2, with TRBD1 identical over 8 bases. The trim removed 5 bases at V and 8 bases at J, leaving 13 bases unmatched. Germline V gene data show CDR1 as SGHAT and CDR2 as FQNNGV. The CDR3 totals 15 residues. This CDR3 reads CASSPRSGRGLGYTF. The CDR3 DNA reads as TGTGCCAGCAGCCCGAGGTCCGGCAGGGGGCTCGGCTACACCTTC.

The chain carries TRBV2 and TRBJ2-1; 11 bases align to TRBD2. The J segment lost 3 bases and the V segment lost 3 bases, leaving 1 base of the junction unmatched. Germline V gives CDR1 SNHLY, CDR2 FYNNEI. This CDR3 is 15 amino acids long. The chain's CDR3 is CASSELAGGYNEQFF. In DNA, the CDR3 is TGTGCCAGCAGTGAGCTAGCGGGGGGCTACAATGAGCAGTTCTTC. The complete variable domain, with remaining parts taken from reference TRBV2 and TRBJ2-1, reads EPEVTQTPSHQVTQMGQEVILRCVPISNHLYFYWYRQILGQKVEFLVSFYNNEISEKSEIFDDQFSVERPDGSNFTLKIRSTKLEDSAMYFCASSELAGGYNEQFFGPGTRLTVL.

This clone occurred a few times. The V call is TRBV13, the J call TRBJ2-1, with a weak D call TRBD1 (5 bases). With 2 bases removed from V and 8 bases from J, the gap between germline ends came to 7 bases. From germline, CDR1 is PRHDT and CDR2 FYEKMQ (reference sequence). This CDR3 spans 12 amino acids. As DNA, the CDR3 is TGTGCCAGCAGCTTACAGGGATATGAGCAGTTCTTC. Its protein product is CASSLQGYEQFF.

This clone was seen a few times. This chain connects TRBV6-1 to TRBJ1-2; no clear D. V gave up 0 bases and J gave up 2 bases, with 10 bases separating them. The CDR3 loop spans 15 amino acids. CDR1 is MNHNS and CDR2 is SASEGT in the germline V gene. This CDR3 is CASSEAYGLNYGYTF. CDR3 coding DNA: TGTGCCAGCAGTGAAGCGTACGGCTTAAACTATGGCTACACCTTC.

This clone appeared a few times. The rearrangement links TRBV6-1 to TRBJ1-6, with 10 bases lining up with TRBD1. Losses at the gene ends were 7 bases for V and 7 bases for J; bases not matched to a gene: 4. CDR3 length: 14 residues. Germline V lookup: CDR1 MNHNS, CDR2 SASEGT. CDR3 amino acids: CASIGTGANSPLHF. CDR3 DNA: TGTGCCAGCATCGGGACAGGGGCGAATTCACCCCTCCACTTT.

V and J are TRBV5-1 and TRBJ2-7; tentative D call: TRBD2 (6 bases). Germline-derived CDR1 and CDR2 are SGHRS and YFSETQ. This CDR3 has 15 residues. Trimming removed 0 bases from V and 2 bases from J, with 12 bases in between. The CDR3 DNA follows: TGCGCCAGCAGCTTGGTATCAGGAGGGGCCTACGAGCAGTACTTC. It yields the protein CASSLVSGGAYEQYF.

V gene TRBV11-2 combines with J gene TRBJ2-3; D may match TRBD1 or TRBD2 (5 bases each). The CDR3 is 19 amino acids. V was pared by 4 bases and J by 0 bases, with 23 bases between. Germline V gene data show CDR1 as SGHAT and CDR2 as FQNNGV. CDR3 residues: CASSSRELSGTASTDTQYF. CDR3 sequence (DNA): TGTGCCAGCAGCTCGAGAGAGCTGTCAGGGACGGCTAGCACAGATACGCAGTATTTT.

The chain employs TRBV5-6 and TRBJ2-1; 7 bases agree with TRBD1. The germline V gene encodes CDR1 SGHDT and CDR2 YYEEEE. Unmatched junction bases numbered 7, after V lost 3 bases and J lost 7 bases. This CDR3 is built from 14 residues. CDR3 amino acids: CASSSPGTVNEQFF. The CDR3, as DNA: TGTGCCAGCAGCTCGCCCGGGACAGTGAATGAGCAGTTCTTC.

The CDR3 bases are TGTGCCAGCAGCTTGCCCGGGACCGACTATGGCTACACCTTC. Its protein product is CASSLPGTDYGYTF. The rearrangement uses TRBV5-5 and TRBJ1-2; possible D gene TRBD1, 5 bases. The V end was cut by 1 base, the J end by 3 bases, with 10 bases between. CDR3 length: 14 amino acids. Germline lookup yields CDR1 SGHKS and CDR2 YYEKEE (reference sequence). The full variable domain, completed using reference TRBV5-5 and TRBJ1-2, is DAGVTQSPTHLIKTRGQQVTLRCSPISGHKSVSWYQQVLGQGPQFIFQYYEKEERGRGNFPDRFSARQFPNYSSELNVNALLLGDSALYLCASSLPGTDYGYTFGSGTRLTVV.

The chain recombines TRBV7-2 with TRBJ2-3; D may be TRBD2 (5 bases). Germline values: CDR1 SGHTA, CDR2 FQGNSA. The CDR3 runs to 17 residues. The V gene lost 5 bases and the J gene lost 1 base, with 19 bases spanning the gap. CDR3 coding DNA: TGTGCCAGCAGCCCCCTCGGAACTAGAGACCGCACAGATACGCAGTATTTT. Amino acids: CASSPLGTRDRTDTQYF.

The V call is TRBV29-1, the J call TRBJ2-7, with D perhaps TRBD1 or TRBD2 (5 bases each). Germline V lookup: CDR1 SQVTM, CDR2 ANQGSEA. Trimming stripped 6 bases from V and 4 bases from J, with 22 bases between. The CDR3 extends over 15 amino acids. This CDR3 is CSVHLQTGPYYEQYF. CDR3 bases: TGCAGCGTCCACCTTCAGACGGGACCCTATTACGAGCAGTACTTC.

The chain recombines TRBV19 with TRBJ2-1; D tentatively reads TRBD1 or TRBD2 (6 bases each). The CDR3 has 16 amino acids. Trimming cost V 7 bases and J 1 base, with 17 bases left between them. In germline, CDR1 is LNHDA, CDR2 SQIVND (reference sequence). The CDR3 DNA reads TGTGCCAGTAACTTGGGGGGCGCACAATCCTACAATGAGCAGTTCTTC. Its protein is CASNLGGAQSYNEQFF.

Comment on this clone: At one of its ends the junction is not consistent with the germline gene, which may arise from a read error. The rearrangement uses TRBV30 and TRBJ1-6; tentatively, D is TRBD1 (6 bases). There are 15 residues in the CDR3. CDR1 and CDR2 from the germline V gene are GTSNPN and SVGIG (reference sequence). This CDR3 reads CALENRVIVNSLLHF. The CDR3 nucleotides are TGTGCCTTGGAAAACAGGGTAATCGTAAATTCACTCCTCCACTTT.

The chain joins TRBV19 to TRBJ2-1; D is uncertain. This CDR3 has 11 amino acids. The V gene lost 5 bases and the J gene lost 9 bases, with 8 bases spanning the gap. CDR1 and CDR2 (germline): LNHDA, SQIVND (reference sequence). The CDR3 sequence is CASSQRGEQFF. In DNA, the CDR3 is TGTGCCAGTAGTCAAAGAGGTGAGCAGTTCTTC.

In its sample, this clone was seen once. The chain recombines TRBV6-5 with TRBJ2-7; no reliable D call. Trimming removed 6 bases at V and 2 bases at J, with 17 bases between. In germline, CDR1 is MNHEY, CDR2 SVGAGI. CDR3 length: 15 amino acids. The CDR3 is CASSRSRVFAYEQYF. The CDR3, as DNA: TGTGCCAGCAGCCGCAGTCGGGTGTTCGCCTACGAGCAGTACTTC.